The clone carrying this T cell receptor (beta chain) was recorded only once. Its antigen is still unknown. The CDR3 has 15 residues. Germline CDR1 is SGHRS and CDR2 is YFSETQ. J was trimmed by 5 bases and V by 2 bases; bases with no gene match: 8. This sample is drawn from a study of T cell responses to AZD1222 COVID-19 vaccine. Study results and caveats: In a largely white British group with more females than males, clonal diversity was possibly underestimated. Unmutated variant regions are reportedly targeted by nearly half of spike-specific TCRs.

Clones were read by immunoSEQ multiplex PCR, and TCRdb kept only the in-frame ones, dropping some. The data hold nearly 35,000 clones, with around 82% observed a single time. This clonotype was sampled from an adult who received the AZD1222 COVID-19 vaccine. Here the sequenced sample was peripheral blood, taken 28 days after the second AZD1222 dose. The chain uses TRBV5-1 and TRBJ2-5; 8 bases are a match to TRBD1. The CDR3 loop reads CASSFQGASGETQYF. The CDR3 nucleotides are TGCGCCAGCAGCTTCCAGGGGGCTTCAGGGGAGACCCAGTACTTC.